This T cell receptor (beta chain) was obtained from a study of shared clonotypes between healthy human individuals. Negatively enriched CD4+ T cells were divided by CD45RA into naive and memory. Sequencing was performed with immunoSEQ multiplex PCR; in TCRdb, only in-frame clones are kept and a portion is missing. Of 2 million to 2.5 million clones listed, under 95% were seen once; the top ten hold around 0.38%. The CDR3 contains 16 residues. J lost 7 bases, V lost 1 base, and 8 bases had no gene match. Germline V CDR1 and CDR2: SGHVS, FQNEAQ. Whole-study findings and limits: Shared clonotypes: roughly 5% naive CD4, roughly 4% naive CD8, less than 2.5% memory CD4, under 0.5% memory CD8. The study sampled only blood, and tissue repertoires likely differ. In contrast to clonotypes shared by all four donors, non-shared clonotypes had lower generation probabilities.

A word on this clone: Its matching antigen is unknown.

The source material was naive CD4+ T cells from PBMCs. Subset defined: CD45RA+ positively selected. The genes are TRBV7-8 and TRBJ2-1; 9 bases are shared with TRBD2. The receptor's source is a man aged 18 to 30 in good health. Some clones in this sample may be carry-over from other donors' samples. The CDR3 sequence is CASSLVNSGRRNEQFF. The CDR3 DNA reads TGTGCCAGCAGCTTAGTTAATAGCGGGAGACGGAATGAGCAGTTCTTC.